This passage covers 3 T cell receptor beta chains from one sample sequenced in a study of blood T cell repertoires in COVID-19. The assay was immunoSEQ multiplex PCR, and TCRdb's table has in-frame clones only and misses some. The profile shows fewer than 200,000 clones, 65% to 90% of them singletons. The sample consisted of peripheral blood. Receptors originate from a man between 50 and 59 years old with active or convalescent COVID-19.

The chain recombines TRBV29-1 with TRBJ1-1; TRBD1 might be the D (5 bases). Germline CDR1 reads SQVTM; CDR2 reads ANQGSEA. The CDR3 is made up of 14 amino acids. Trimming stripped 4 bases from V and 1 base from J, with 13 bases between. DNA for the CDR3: TGCAGCGTTGTACGTATCGGGGGGAACACTGAAGCTTTCTTT. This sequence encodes CSVVRIGGNTEAFF.

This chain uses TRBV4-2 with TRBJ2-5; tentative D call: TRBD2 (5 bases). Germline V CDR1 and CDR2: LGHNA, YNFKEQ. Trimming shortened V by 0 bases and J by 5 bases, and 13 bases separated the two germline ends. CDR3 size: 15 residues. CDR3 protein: CASSQDGLAAETQYF. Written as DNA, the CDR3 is TGTGCCAGCAGCCAAGATGGGCTAGCTGCGGAGACCCAGTACTTC.

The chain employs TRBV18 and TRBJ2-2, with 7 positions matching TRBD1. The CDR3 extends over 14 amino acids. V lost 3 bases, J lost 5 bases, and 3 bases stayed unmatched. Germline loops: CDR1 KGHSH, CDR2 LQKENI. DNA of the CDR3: TGTGCCAGCTCACCCACAGGGGTGACCGGGGAGCTGTTTTTT. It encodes CASSPTGVTGELFF.